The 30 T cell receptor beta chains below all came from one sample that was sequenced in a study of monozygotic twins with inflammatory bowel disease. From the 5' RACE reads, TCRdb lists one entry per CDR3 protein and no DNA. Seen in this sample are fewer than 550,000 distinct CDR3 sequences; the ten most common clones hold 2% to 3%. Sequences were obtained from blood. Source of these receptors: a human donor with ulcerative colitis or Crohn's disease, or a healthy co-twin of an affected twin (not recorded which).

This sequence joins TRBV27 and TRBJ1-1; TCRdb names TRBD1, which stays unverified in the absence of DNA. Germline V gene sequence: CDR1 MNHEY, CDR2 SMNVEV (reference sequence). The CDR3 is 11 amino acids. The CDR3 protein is CASKGGTEAFF.

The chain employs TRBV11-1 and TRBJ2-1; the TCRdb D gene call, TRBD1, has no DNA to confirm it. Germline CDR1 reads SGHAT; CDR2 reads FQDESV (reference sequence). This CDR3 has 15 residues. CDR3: CASSFDRGPYNEQFF.

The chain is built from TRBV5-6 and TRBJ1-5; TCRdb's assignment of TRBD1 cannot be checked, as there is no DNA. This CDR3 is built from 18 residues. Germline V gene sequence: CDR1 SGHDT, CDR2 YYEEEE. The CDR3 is CASSFWLGPVNSNQPQHF. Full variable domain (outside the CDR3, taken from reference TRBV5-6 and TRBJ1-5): DAGVTQSPTHLIKTRGQQVTLRCSPKSGHDTVSWYQQALGQGPQFIFQYYEEEERQRGNFPDRFSGHQFPNYSSELNVNALLLGDSALYLCASSFWLGPVNSNQPQHFGDGTRLSIL.

CDR3 in amino acids: CASSSWRDRGLYGYTF. V and J are TRBV3-1 and TRBJ1-2; TCRdb selects TRBD1, and the lack of DNA leaves this call unchecked. The CDR3 spans 16 residues. CDR1 and CDR2 from the germline V gene are LGHDT and YNNKEL (reference sequence).

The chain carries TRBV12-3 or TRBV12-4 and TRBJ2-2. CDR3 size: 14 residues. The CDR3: CASSLGELTGELFF.

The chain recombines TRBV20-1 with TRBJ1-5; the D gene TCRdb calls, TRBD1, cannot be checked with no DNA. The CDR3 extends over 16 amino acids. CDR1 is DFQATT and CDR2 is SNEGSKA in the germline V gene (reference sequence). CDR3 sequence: CSAMRASTGGNQPQHF.

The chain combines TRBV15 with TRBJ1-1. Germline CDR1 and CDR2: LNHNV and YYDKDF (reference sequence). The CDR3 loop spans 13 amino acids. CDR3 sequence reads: CATSQEVNTEAFF.

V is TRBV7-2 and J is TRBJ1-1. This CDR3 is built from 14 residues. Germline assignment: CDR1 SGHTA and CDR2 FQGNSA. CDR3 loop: CASSLMSGNTEAFF.

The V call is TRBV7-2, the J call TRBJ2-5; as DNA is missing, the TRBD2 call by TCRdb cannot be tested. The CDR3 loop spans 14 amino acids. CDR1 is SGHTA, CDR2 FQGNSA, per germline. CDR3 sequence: CASSPSRSQETQYF.

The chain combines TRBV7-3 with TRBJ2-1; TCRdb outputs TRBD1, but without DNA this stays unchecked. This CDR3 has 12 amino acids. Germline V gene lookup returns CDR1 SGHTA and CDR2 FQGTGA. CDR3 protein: CASSAPGKVQFF.

The CDR3 protein is CASSVDGYLYEQYF. The gene calls are TRBV9 and TRBJ2-7. The CDR3 is 14 residues long. Germline assignment: CDR1 SGDLS and CDR2 YYNGEE.

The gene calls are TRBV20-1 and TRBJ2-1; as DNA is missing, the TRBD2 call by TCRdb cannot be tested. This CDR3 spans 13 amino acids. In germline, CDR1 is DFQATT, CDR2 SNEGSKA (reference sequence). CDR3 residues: CSKEGSSYNEQFF.

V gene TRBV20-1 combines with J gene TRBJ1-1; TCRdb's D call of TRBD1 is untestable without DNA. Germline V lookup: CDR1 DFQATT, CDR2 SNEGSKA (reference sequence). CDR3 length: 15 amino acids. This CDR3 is CSTRERGQGGTEAFF.

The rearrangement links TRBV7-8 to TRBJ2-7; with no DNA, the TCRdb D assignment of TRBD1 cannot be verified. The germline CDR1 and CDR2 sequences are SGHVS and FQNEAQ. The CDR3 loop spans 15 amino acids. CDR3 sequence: CASSLRGGFNYEQYF.

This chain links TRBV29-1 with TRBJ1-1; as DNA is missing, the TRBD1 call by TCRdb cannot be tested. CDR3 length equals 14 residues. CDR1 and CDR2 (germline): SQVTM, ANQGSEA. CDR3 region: CSSTSGGVNTEAFF.

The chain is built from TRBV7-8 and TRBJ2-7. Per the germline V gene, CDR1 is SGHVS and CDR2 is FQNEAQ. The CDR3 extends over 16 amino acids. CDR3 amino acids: CASSLSQKYLTYEQYF.

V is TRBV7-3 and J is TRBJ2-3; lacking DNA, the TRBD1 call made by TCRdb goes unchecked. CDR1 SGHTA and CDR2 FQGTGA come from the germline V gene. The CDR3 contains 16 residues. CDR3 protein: CASSSLTGGVADTQYF.

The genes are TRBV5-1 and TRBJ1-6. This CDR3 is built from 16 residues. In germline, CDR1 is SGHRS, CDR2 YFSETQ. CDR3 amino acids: CASSLTLNSYNSPLHF.

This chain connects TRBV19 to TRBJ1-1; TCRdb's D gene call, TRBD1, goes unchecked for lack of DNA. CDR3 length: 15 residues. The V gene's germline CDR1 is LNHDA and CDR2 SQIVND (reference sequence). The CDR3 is CASRPQVIRNTEAFF.

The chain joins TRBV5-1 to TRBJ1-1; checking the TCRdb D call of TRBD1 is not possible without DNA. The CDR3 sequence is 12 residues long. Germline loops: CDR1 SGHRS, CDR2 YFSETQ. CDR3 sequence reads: CASSGTGAEAFF.

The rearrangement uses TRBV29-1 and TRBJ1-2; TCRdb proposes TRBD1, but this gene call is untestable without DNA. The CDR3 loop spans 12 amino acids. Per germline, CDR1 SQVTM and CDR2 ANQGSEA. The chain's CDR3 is CSVEKGTDGYTF.

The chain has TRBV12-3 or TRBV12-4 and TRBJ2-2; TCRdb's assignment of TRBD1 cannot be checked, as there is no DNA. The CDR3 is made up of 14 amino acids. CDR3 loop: CASSLSGHTGELFF.

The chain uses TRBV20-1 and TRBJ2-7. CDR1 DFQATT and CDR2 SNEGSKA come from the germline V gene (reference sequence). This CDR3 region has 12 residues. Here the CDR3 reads CSAIVRFGEQYF.

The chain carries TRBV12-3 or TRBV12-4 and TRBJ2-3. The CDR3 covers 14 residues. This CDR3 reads CASSWTVGTDTQYF.

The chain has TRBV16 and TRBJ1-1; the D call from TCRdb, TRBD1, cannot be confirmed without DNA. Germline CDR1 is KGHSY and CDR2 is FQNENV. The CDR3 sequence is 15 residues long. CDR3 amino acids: CASSRDRSLGPEAFF.

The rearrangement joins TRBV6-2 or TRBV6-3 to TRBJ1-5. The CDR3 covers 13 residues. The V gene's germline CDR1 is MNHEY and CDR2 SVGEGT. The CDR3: CASSLLMRQPQHF.

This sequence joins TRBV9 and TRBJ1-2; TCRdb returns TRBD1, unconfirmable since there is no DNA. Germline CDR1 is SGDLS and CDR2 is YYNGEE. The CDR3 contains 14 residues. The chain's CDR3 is CASSPTWTGGGYTF.

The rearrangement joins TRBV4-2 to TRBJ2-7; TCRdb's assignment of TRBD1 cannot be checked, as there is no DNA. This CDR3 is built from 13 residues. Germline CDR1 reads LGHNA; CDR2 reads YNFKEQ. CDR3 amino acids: CANSPRESYEQYF.

CDR3 loop: CASSPGILLEAFF. The chain carries TRBV7-2 and TRBJ1-1; TCRdb proposes TRBD1, but this gene call is untestable without DNA. CDR1 and CDR2 from the germline V gene are SGHTA and FQGNSA. The CDR3 loop spans 13 amino acids.

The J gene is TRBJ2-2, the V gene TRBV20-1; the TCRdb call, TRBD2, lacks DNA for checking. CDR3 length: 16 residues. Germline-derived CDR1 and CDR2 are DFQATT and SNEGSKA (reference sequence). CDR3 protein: CSARKAGGQGTGELFF.